This T cell receptor beta chain was captured by sequencing in a study of blood T cells in healthy people across ages. Overall study context: Every two T cells gave about one barcoded beta molecule via template switching. Study-level points and caveats: Strongly correlated with naive T cell percentage was TCR beta diversity.

V dropped 4 bases and J dropped 1; count of bases not matched to a gene: 8. Germline-derived CDR1 and CDR2 are SGHDT and YYEEEE. The CDR3 is made up of 16 amino acids. Primers used in a second PCR of about 7 to 12 cycles were a sample-barcoded 5' primer and a J-beta primer mix. TCRdb analysed the 5' RACE reads with MiXCR anew, one entry per CDR3 protein. Of 1,300,000 or so distinct CDR3 sequences listed, around 55% are singletons. This clonotype occurred a few times. Its target is not known. The chain joins TRBV5-6 to TRBJ1-1; 9 nucleotides line up with TRBD1. Sequenced input: blood. This sequence was found in a man between 18 and 29 years old in good health. The CDR3 DNA is TGTGCCAGCAGCCGTGGGACGGGACAGGGGAACACTGAAGCTTTCTTT. It encodes CASSRGTGQGNTEAFF.